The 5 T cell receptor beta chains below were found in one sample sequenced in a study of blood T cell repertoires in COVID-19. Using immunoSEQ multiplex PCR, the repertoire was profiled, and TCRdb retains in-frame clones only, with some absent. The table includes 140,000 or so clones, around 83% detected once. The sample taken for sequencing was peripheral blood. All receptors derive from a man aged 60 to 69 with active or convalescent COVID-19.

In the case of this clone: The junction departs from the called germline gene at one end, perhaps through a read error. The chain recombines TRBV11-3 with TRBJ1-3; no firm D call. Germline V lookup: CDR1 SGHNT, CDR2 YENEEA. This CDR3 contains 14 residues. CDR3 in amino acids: CASSYYRSENTIYF. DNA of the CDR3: TGTGCCAGCAGCTATTACAGATCTGAAAACACCATATATTTT.

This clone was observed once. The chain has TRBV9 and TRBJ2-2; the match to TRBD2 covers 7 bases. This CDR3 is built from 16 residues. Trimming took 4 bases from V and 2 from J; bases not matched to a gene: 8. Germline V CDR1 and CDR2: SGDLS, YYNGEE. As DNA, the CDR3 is TGTGCCAGCAGCTCCTCTAGCGGTGTTAACACCGGGGAGCTGTTTTTT. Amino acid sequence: CASSSSSGVNTGELFF.

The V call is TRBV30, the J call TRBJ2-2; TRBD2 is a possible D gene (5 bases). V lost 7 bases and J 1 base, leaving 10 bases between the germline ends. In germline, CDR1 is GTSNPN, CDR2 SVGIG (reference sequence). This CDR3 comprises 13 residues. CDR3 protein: CAFSGLNTGELFF. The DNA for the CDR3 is TGTGCCTTCAGCGGTCTGAACACCGGGGAGCTGTTTTTT.

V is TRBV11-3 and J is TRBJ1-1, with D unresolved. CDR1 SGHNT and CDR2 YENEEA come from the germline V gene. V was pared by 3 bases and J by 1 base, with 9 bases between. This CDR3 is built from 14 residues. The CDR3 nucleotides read TGTGCCAGCAGCTTCGCGCGTGAGAACACTGAAGCTTTCTTT. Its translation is CASSFARENTEAFF.

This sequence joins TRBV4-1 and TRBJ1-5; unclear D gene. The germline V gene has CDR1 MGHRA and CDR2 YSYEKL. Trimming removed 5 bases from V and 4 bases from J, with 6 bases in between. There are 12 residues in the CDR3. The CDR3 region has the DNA TGCGCCAGCAGCACGGGAAATCAGCCCCAGCATTTT. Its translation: CASSTGNQPQHF.